These 9 T cell receptor beta chains originate from one sample sequenced in a study of control samples from healthy donors and cancer patients. The assay was immunoSEQ multiplex PCR, and TCRdb's table has in-frame clones only and misses some. The sample lists about 160,000 clones; nearly 96% were seen once. Material for sequencing was blood. The receptors shown here come from a woman aged 25 to 45 in good health.

The V call is TRBV7-2, the J call TRBJ2-2; D gene ambiguous. The CDR3 runs to 15 residues. The germline CDR1 and CDR2 sequences are SGHTA and FQGNSA. V lost 2 bases and J lost 5, with 12 bases in between. DNA of the CDR3: TGTGCCAGCAGCTTATTAAGTTCGAGAACCGGGGAGCTGTTTTTT. Translation: CASSLLSSRTGELFF.

This clone occurred once. The chain carries TRBV5-1 and TRBJ2-1; 12 positions match TRBD2. The germline CDR1 and CDR2 sequences are SGHRS and YFSETQ. With 0 bases clipped from V and 6 bases from J, the junction kept 16 bases outside the gene matches. This CDR3 spans 20 amino acids. The CDR3 reads CASSLAASGRAGRGLNEQFF. In nucleotides, the CDR3 is TGCGCCAGCAGCTTGGCCGCTAGCGGGAGGGCCGGTCGGGGACTCAATGAGCAGTTCTTC.

This chain links TRBV25-1 with TRBJ2-1, with no clear D. V was pared by 4 bases and J by 5 bases, with 21 bases between. The CDR3 extends over 17 amino acids. The germline V gene has CDR1 MGHDK and CDR2 SYGVNS. The CDR3 reads CASSGLQRPSADNEQFF. The CDR3, as DNA: TGTGCCAGCAGTGGCTTACAGCGTCCGTCCGCCGACAATGAGCAGTTCTTC.

CDR3 nucleotides: TGTGCCAGCAGCTTAGATTTGAACCGGCCTGAGCAGTTCTTC. This translates into CASSLDLNRPEQFF. The V and J genes are TRBV11-2 and TRBJ2-1, with no clear D. CDR3 length: 14 amino acids. Germline CDR1 and CDR2: SGHAT and FQNNGV. Trimming removed 0 bases at V and 9 bases at J, with 12 bases between.

The rearrangement links TRBV29-1 to TRBJ2-1; 7 bases fit TRBD2. The CDR3 runs to 14 residues. V dropped 6 bases and J dropped 6; count of bases not matched to a gene: 11. Germline values: CDR1 SQVTM, CDR2 ANQGSEA. Here the CDR3 DNA reads TGCAGCGTGGTAGGTCCGGGGGGTGGCAATGAGCAGTTCTTC. Amino acids: CSVVGPGGGNEQFF.

This clone was found a few times. Within the sample, other DNA sequences also encode this same CDR3. The chain links TRBV15 to TRBJ1-1; D is undetermined. This CDR3 spans 13 amino acids. V gave up 1 base and J gave up 2 bases, with 5 bases separating them. The germline CDR1 and CDR2 sequences are LNHNV and YYDKDF (reference sequence). The CDR3 loop reads CATSRGVNTEAFF. CDR3 nucleotides: TGTGCCACCAGCAGAGGGGTTAACACTGAAGCTTTCTTT.

The CDR3 region is CASWAGDYEQYF. CDR3 nucleotides: TGTGCCAGCTGGGCAGGGGACTACGAGCAGTACTTC. The V gene is TRBV6-5, the J gene TRBJ2-7, with a weak D call TRBD1 (6 bases). The CDR3 is 12 amino acids. Germline CDR1 and CDR2: MNHEY and SVGAGI. Trimming took off 8 bases at V and 3 bases at J, with 11 bases between the two ends.

The chain is built from TRBV10-3 and TRBJ1-6; D ambiguous. Trimming shortened V by 3 bases and J by 7 bases, and 7 bases separated the two germline ends. Germline CDR1 and CDR2: ENHRY and SYGVKD. The CDR3 length is 13 residues. CDR3 loop: CAISDRTNSPLHF. CDR3 bases: TGTGCCATCAGTGACAGGACGAATTCACCCCTCCACTTT.

The rearrangement uses TRBV7-6 and TRBJ1-1; D is perhaps TRBD1 (6 bases). The CDR3 is 13 residues long. Germline loops: CDR1 SGHVS, CDR2 FNYEAQ. Trimming left V 4 bases short and J 1 base short, with 7 bases between. The CDR3 nucleotides read TGTGCCAGCAGCTGGGGACAGAACACTGAAGCTTTCTTT. Residues: CASSWGQNTEAFF.